Listed here are 19 T cell receptor beta chains from one sample, sequenced in a study of identifying expanded T cells in peripheral blood. Measured with immunoSEQ multiplex PCR; TCRdb has only the in-frame clones, and not every one. The sample contains around 130,000 clones, about 86% of which appear only once. Input material: blood. Receptors were obtained from a person aged 18 to 70 in good health.

This clone was recorded once. The rearrangement uses TRBV6-4 and TRBJ2-3; TRBD1 is a possible D gene (5 bases). This CDR3 spans 14 amino acids. The V gene's germline CDR1 is MRHNA and CDR2 SNTAGT. V was trimmed by 3 bases and J by 6 bases, leaving 13 bases between them. The CDR3: CASSEGVGSDTQYF. The DNA of the CDR3 is TGTGCCAGCAGTGAAGGGGTGGGTTCGGATACGCAGTATTTT.

This chain connects TRBV7-9 to TRBJ2-6; no clear D gene. This CDR3 region has 18 residues. The ends were cut back, 4 bases at V and 0 bases at J, with 16 bases in the middle. Germline V CDR1 and CDR2: SEHNR, FQNEAQ (reference sequence). The CDR3 is CASSYLVDAPSGANVLTF. DNA of the CDR3: TGTGCCAGCAGCTATTTAGTGGATGCCCCCTCTGGGGCCAACGTCCTGACTTTC.

The chain recombines TRBV15 with TRBJ1-3; D gene ambiguous. The CDR3 covers 15 residues. The germline V gene has CDR1 LNHNV and CDR2 YYDKDF (reference sequence). V dropped 0 bases and J dropped 0 bases, with 6 bases sitting between them. The CDR3 DNA reads as TGTGCCACCAGCAGAGACGGCCACTCTGGAAACACCATATATTTT. This codes for CATSRDGHSGNTIYF.

The V gene is TRBV6-1, the J gene TRBJ1-6; D perhaps matches TRBD1 (6 bases). The CDR3 loop spans 14 amino acids. Germline V lookup: CDR1 MNHNS, CDR2 SASEGT. Trimming took 6 bases from V and 8 from J, leaving 14 bases between them. DNA of the CDR3: TGTGCCAGCAGGAGGGGGGGGCGCGATTCACCCCTCCACTTT. Translating it yields CASRRGGRDSPLHF.

The chain employs TRBV11-2 and TRBJ1-2, with 8 bases matching TRBD1. The CDR3 runs to 13 residues. V lost 4 bases, J lost 7 bases, and 5 bases stayed unmatched. Germline CDR1 SGHAT, CDR2 FQNNGV. The CDR3, as DNA: TGTGCCAGCAGCTCCTCGGACAGGGCTGGCTACACCTTC. Translation: CASSSSDRAGYTF.

This clone has only one observation. This chain uses TRBV7-9 with TRBJ2-2; D is perhaps TRBD1 or TRBD2 (5 bases each). The CDR3 contains 15 residues. Germline CDR1 SEHNR, CDR2 FQNEAQ (reference sequence). The V end lost 8 bases, the J end lost 0 bases, and 13 bases lay between the germline ends. The CDR3 spells CASGGDNSNTGELFF. The CDR3 DNA follows: TGTGCCAGCGGGGGAGACAACTCGAACACCGGGGAGCTGTTTTTT. The whole variable domain, filled in from reference TRBV7-9 and TRBJ2-2, reads DTGVSQNPRHKITKRGQNVTFRCDPISEHNRLYWYRQTLGQGPEFLTYFQNEAQLEKSRLLSDRFSAERPKGSFSTLEIQRTEQGDSAMYLCASGGDNSNTGELFFGEGSRLTVL.

The chain combines TRBV12-2 with TRBJ2-3; TRBD2 is the table's D call and was not checked against the DNA. TRBV12-2 is recorded as a pseudogene. The CDR3 contains 15 residues. CDR3 residues: CASRSGLAGTDTQYF. CDR3 DNA sequence: TGTGCAAGTCGCTCGGGACTAGCGGGCACAGATACGCAGTATTTT.

V usage is TRBV6-5 and J usage is TRBJ2-7, with TRBD1 matching 8 bases. The germline V gene has CDR1 MNHEY and CDR2 SVGAGI. CDR3 length: 13 residues. V was clipped by 7 bases and J by 2 bases; unmatched bases: 4. Here the CDR3 reads CASIGTGPYEQYF. Here the CDR3 DNA reads TGTGCCAGCATCGGGACAGGCCCCTACGAGCAGTACTTC.

The CDR3 DNA sequence: TGTGCCAGCAGCGCCCATATAAACACTGAAGCTTTCTTT. It encodes CASSAHINTEAFF. The chain couples TRBV9 to TRBJ1-1; unclear D gene. The ends were cut back, 3 bases at V and 2 bases at J, with 8 bases in the middle. CDR3 length: 13 residues. CDR1 and CDR2 from the germline V gene are SGDLS and YYNGEE.

The J gene is TRBJ1-2, the V gene TRBV7-9, with D possibly TRBD1 on 5 matching bases. This CDR3 has 13 amino acids. Germline V gives CDR1 SEHNR, CDR2 FQNEAQ (reference sequence). The V end was cut by 6 bases, the J end by 8 bases, with 16 bases between. CDR3 sequence: CASSGTQGIGYTF. CDR3 in DNA: TGTGCCAGCAGTGGCACTCAGGGTATAGGCTACACCTTC. The full variable domain, its missing parts supplied by reference TRBV7-9 and TRBJ1-2, is DTGVSQNPRHKITKRGQNVTFRCDPISEHNRLYWYRQTLGQGPEFLTYFQNEAQLEKSRLLSDRFSAERPKGSFSTLEIQRTEQGDSAMYLCASSGTQGIGYTFGSGTRLTVV.

The chain links TRBV6-6 to TRBJ2-7; D is uncertain. Trimming took 7 bases from V and 4 from J, leaving 8 bases between them. This CDR3 region has 11 residues. CDR1 is MNHNY, CDR2 SVGAGI, per germline (reference sequence). The CDR3 reads CASKGSYEQYF. CDR3 nucleotide sequence: TGTGCCAGCAAGGGTAGTTACGAGCAGTACTTC.

This sequence joins TRBV11-2 and TRBJ2-1; 9 bases are shared with TRBD2. The V segment lost 5 bases and the J segment 5 bases; nucleotides outside the gene matches: 13. CDR3 length equals 17 residues. Germline V gene data show CDR1 as SGHAT and CDR2 as FQNNGV. The CDR3 here is CASSPPPHSGSHNEQFF. CDR3 DNA sequence: TGTGCCAGCAGCCCCCCTCCCCATAGCGGGAGCCACAATGAGCAGTTCTTC.

The chain has TRBV2 and TRBJ2-1; TRBD2 might be the D (6 bases). The V gene's germline CDR1 is SNHLY and CDR2 FYNNEI. This CDR3 is 14 amino acids long. The ends were cut back, 7 bases at V and 5 bases at J, with 15 bases in the middle. The CDR3 nucleotides are TGTGCCAGCAACGGAGGGGAGTACGACAATGAGCAGTTCTTC. This gives the protein CASNGGEYDNEQFF.

The rearrangement uses TRBV28 and TRBJ2-3, with TRBD2 as a possible D gene (5 bases). V lost 3 bases to trimming and J lost 3 bases, with 10 bases between them. Germline V gene sequence: CDR1 MDHEN, CDR2 SYDVKM. The CDR3 runs 14 residues. This chain's CDR3 is CASSFLSGTDTQYF. In DNA form, the CDR3 reads TGTGCCAGCAGTTTCTTGAGCGGAACAGATACGCAGTATTTT.

The gene calls are TRBV7-3 and TRBJ1-3, with D hard to call. The V gene lost 2 bases and the J gene lost 0 bases, with 5 bases spanning the gap. CDR1 and CDR2 from the germline V gene are SGHTA and FQGTGA. The CDR3 sequence is 14 residues long. CDR3 DNA: TGTGCCAGCAGCTTAGGAGGCTCTGGAAACACCATATATTTT. This encodes CASSLGGSGNTIYF. The variable domain in full, completed from reference TRBV7-3 and TRBJ1-3, reads GAGVSQTPSNKVTEKGKYVELRCDPISGHTALYWYRQSLGQGPEFLIYFQGTGAADDSGLPNDRFFAVRPEGSVSTLKIQRTERGDSAVYLCASSLGGSGNTIYFGEGSWLTVV.

The genes are TRBV29-1 and TRBJ2-7; 7 bases fit TRBD2. The CDR3 has 14 residues. Unmatched junction bases numbered 9, after V lost 7 bases and J lost 0 bases. CDR1 and CDR2 (germline): SQVTM, ANQGSEA. The CDR3 region is CSAAEGLVSYEQYF. The CDR3 DNA is TGCAGCGCTGCGGAAGGACTAGTCTCCTACGAGCAGTACTTC.

A remark on this clone: This may come from a read error, since a much larger clone is one base off. The chain carries TRBV7-6 and TRBJ2-3; no clear D. V shed 0 bases and J shed 5 bases, with 0 bases lying between them. Germline values: CDR1 SGHVS, CDR2 FNYEAQ. This CDR3 contains 11 residues. CDR3 protein: CASSLADTQYF. CDR3 DNA sequence: TGTGCCAGCAGCTTAGCAGATACGCAGTATTTT.

J is TRBJ1-1 and V is TRBV11-1; tentatively, D is TRBD1 (5 bases). The CDR3 totals 15 residues. V was shortened by 5 bases and J by 1 base, with 14 bases between the two germline ends. CDR1 and CDR2 (germline): SGHAT, FQDESV (reference sequence). CDR3: CASSKYRGGNTEAFF. In DNA, the CDR3 is TGTGCCAGCAGCAAATACCGGGGCGGGAACACTGAAGCTTTCTTT.

The genes are TRBV7-8 and TRBJ1-2, with D unclear. CDR1 is SGHVS and CDR2 is FQNEAQ in the germline V gene. CDR3 length equals 14 residues. Trimming cost V 1 base and J 8 bases, with 14 bases left between them. CDR3 nucleotides: TGTGCCAGCAGCTTAGTTTCCGGGGTTGACGGCTACACCTTC. Protein: CASSLVSGVDGYTF.